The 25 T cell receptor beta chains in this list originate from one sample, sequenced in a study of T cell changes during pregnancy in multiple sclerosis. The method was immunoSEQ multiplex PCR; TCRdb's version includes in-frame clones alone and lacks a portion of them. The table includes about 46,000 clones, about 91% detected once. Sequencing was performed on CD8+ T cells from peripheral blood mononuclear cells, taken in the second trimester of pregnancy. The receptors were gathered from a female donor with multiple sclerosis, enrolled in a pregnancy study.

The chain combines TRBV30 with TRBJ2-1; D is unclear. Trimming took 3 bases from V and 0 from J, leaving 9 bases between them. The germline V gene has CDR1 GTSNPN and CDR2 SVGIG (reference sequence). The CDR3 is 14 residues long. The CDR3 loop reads CAWSLICSYNEQFF. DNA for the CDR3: TGTGCCTGGAGCCTTATCTGCTCCTACAATGAGCAGTTCTTC.

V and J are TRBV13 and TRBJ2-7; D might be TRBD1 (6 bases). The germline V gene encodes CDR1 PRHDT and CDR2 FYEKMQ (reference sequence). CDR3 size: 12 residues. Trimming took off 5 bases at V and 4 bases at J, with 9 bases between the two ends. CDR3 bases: TGTGCCAGCAGCCTCAGGGGATACGAGCAGTACTTC. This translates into CASSLRGYEQYF.

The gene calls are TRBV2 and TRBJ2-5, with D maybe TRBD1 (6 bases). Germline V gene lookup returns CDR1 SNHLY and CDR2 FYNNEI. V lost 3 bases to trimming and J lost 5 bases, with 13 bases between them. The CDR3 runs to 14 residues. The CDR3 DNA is TGTGCCAGCAGTGATCTTCCAGGGGAGGAGACCCAGTACTTC. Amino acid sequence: CASSDLPGEETQYF. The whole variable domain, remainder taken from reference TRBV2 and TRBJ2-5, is EPEVTQTPSHQVTQMGQEVILRCVPISNHLYFYWYRQILGQKVEFLVSFYNNEISEKSEIFDDQFSVERPDGSNFTLKIRSTKLEDSAMYFCASSDLPGEETQYFGPGTRLLVL.

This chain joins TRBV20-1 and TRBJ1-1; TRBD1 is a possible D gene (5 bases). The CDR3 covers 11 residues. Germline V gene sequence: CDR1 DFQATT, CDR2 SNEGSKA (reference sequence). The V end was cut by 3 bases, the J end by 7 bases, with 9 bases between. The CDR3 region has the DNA TGCAGTGCTAGGACAGAAAATGAAGCTTTCTTT. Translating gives CSARTENEAFF.

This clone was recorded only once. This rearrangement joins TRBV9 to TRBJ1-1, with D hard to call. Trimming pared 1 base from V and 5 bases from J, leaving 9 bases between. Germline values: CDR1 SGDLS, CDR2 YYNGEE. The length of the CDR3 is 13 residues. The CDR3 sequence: CASSVWPETEAFF. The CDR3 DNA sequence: TGTGCCAGCAGCGTATGGCCGGAGACTGAAGCTTTCTTT.

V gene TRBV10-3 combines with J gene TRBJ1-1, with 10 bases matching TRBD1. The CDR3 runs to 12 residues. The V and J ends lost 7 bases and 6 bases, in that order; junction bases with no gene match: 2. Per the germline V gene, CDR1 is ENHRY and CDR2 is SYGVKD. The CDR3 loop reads CAITGTGAEAFF. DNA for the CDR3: TGTGCCATCACCGGGACAGGGGCTGAAGCTTTCTTT.

DNA for the CDR3: TGTGCCAGCAGTGAAAGATCGGGACTAGCGGGGGCGTACACAGATACGCAGTATTTT. Encoded protein: CASSERSGLAGAYTDTQYF. The rearrangement joins TRBV6-1 to TRBJ2-3; 14 bases match TRBD2. The V and J ends lost 2 bases and 2 bases, in that order; junction bases with no gene match: 9. Per germline, CDR1 MNHNS and CDR2 SASEGT. This CDR3 has 19 residues.

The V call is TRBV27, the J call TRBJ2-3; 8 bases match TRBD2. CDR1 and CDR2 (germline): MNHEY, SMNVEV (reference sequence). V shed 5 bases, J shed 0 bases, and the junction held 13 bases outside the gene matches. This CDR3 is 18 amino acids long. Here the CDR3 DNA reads TGTGCCAGCAGTCCCAACGCGTGGACTAGCCTTAGCACAGATACGCAGTATTTT. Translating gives CASSPNAWTSLSTDTQYF.

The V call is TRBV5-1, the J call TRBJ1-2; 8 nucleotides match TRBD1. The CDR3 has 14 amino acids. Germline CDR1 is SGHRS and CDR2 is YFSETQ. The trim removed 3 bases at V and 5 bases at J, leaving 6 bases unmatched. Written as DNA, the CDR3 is TGCGCCAGCAGCTCCTACCAGGGGGCGTATGGCTACACCTTC. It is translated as CASSSYQGAYGYTF.

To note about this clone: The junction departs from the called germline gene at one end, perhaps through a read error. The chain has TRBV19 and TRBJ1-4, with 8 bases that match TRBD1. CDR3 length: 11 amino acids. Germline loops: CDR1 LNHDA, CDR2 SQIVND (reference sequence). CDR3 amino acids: CASSGRGQEVF. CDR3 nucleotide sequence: TGTGCCAGCTCGGGGAGGGGACAGGAGGTTTTT.

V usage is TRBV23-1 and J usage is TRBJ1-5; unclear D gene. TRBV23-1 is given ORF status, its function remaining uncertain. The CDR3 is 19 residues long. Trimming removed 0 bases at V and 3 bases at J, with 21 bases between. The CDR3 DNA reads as TGCGCCAGCAGTCAATCCCCTCGGGATCGGAAGTCCTACAATCAGCCCCAGCATTTT. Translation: CASSQSPRDRKSYNQPQHF.

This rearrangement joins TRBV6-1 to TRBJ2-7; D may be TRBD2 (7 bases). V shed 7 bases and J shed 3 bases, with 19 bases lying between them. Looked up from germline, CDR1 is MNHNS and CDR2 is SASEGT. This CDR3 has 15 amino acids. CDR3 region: CASIEWAGEGYEQYF. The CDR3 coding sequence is TGTGCCAGCATCGAGTGGGCAGGGGAGGGCTACGAGCAGTACTTC.

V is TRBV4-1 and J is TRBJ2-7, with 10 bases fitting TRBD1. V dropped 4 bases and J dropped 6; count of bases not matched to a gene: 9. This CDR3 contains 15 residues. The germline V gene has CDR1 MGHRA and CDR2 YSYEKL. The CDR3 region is CASSPQGQGFGEQYF. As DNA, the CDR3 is TGCGCCAGCAGCCCCCAGGGACAGGGGTTTGGCGAGCAGTACTTC.

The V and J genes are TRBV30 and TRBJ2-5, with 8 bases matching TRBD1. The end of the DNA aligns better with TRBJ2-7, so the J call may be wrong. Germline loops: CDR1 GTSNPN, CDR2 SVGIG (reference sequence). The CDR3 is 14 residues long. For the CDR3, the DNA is TGTGCCTGGAGCGAAGAGACAGGGGTCTACGAGCAGTACTTC. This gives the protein CAWSEETGVYEQYF.

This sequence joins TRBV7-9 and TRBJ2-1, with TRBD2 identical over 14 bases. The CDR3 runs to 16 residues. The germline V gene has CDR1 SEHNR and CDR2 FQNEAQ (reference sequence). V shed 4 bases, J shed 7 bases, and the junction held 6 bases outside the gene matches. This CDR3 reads CASSSTSGGVFNEQFF. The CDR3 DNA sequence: TGTGCCAGCAGCTCGACTAGCGGGGGGGTTTTTAATGAGCAGTTCTTC.

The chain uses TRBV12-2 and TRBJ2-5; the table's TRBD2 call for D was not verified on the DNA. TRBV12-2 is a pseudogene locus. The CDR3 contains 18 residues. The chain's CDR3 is CASHKGRSRAENQETQYF. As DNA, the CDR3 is TGTGCAAGTCATAAGGGTAGGTCGCGAGCGGAAAACCAAGAGACCCAGTACTTC.

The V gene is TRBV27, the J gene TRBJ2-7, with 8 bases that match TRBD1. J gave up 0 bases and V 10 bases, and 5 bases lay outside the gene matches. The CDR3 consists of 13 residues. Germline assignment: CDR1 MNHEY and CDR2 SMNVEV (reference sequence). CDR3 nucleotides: TGTGCCACCTGGACAGGGAGCTCCTACGAGCAGTACTTC. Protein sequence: CATWTGSSYEQYF.

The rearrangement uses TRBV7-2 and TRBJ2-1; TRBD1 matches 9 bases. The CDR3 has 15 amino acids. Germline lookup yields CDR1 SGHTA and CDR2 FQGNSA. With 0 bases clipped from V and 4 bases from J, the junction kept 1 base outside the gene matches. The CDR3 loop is CASSLAGQGYNEQFF. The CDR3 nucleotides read TGTGCCAGCAGCTTAGCGGGACAGGGTTACAATGAGCAGTTCTTC.

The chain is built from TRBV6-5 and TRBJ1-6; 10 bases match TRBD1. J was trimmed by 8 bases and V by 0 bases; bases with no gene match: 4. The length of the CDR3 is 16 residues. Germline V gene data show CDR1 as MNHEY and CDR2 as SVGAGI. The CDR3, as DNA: TGTGCCAGCAGTTACTCGACAGGGGGCCTTCATTCACCCCTCCACTTT. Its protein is CASSYSTGGLHSPLHF.

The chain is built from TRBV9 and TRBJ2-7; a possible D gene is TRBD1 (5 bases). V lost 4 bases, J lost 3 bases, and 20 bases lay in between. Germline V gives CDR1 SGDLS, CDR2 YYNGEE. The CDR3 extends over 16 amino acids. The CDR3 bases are TGTGCCAGCAGCTTTCCCCGTAGGACATCCCACTACGAGCAGTACTTC. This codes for CASSFPRRTSHYEQYF.

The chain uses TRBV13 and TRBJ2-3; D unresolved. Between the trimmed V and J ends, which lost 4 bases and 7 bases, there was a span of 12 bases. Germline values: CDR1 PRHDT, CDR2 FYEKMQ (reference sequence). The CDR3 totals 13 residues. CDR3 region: CASSSPASNTQYF. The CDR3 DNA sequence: TGTGCCAGCAGCTCTCCCGCGTCGAATACGCAGTATTTT.

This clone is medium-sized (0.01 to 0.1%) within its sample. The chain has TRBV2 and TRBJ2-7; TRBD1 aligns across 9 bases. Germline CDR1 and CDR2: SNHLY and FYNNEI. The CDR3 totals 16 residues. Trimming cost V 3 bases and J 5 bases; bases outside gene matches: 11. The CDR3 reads CASSEGQGLGFDEQYF. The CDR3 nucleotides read TGTGCCAGCAGTGAGGGACAGGGATTAGGCTTTGACGAGCAGTACTTC.

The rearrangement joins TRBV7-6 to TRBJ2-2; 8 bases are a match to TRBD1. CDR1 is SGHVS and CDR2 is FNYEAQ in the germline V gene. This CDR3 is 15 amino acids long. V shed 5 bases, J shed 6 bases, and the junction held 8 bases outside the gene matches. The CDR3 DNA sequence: TGTGCCAGCAGCACCGGACAGGGCCCCCCCGGGGAGCTGTTTTTT. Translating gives CASSTGQGPPGELFF.

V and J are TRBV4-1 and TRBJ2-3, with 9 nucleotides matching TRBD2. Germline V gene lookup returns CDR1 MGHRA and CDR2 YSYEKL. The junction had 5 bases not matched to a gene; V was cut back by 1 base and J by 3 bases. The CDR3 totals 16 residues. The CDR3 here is CASSQGLAGLTDTQYF. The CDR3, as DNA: TGCGCCAGCAGCCAAGGGCTAGCGGGGCTGACAGATACGCAGTATTTT.

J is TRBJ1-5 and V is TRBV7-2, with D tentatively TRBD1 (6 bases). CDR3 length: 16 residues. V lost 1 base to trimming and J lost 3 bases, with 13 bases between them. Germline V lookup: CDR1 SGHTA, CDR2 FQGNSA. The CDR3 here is CASSLEAGAYNQPQHF. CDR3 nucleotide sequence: TGTGCCAGCAGCTTAGAGGCAGGGGCCTACAATCAGCCCCAGCATTTT.